The 21 T cell receptor beta chains in this list originate from one sample, sequenced in a study of early T cells in non-severe SARS-CoV-2 infection. Each CDR3 protein gets one entry after TCRdb re-called the 5' RACE reads with MiXCR. The table lists more than 50,000 distinct CDR3 sequences, over 9.5% of them singletons. Sequenced here: whole blood, sampled at baseline. The source of these receptors is an adult who was a healthcare worker with PCR-confirmed SARS-CoV-2 infection or an uninfected control (not recorded which).

The chain carries TRBV21-1 and TRBJ1-5; TRBD1, as called in the table, went unchecked against the DNA. TRBV21-1 is an annotated pseudogene. This CDR3 has 17 amino acids. The CDR3 sequence: CASSKEGQGCSNQPQHF. Here the CDR3 DNA reads TGTGCCAGCAGCAAAGAGGGACAGGGATGTAGCAATCAGCCCCAGCATTTT.

This clonotype showed up many times. The gene calls are TRBV25-1 and TRBJ1-1, with unresolved D. The CDR3 has 13 amino acids. Germline CDR1 is MGHDK and CDR2 is SYGVNS. Trimming left V 5 bases short and J 1 base short, with 8 bases between. CDR3 protein: CASSKTENTEAFF. DNA for the CDR3: TGTGCCAGCAGTAAAACAGAGAACACTGAAGCTTTCTTT.

The V gene is TRBV12-5, the J gene TRBJ1-2, with TRBD1 as a possible D gene (5 bases). The ends were cut back, 6 bases at V and 5 bases at J, with 10 bases in the middle. CDR1 LGHNT and CDR2 FRNRAP come from the germline V gene. The CDR3 has 12 amino acids. The CDR3 DNA sequence: TGTGCTAGTGGACCACGGGGGTATGGCTACACCTTC. Protein sequence: CASGPRGYGYTF.

This clonotype was seen more than once but under ten times. The V gene is TRBV29-1, the J gene TRBJ1-2; D not certain. This CDR3 spans 10 amino acids. V gave up 7 bases and J gave up 8 bases, with 11 bases separating them. From germline, CDR1 is SQVTM and CDR2 ANQGSEA. CDR3 protein: CSATLGGYTF. The CDR3 nucleotides are TGCAGCGCCACCCTGGGAGGCTACACCTTC.

This clonotype was counted at least ten times. The genes are TRBV12-3 or TRBV12-4 and TRBJ1-1, with D perhaps TRBD1 (6 bases). V was shortened by 7 bases and J by 12 bases, with 18 bases between the two germline ends. There are 12 residues in the CDR3. The CDR3 DNA reads as TGTGCCAGCACCTTGGGGGGCAGGGGATCTTTCTTT. This gives the protein CASTLGGRGSFF.

In this sample, this clonotype is medium-sized. V gene TRBV18 combines with J gene TRBJ2-5; D unclear. Trimming pared 3 bases from V and 2 bases from J, leaving 10 bases between. This CDR3 region has 14 residues. Germline V gives CDR1 KGHSH, CDR2 LQKENI. The CDR3 sequence: CASSPPEIQETQYF. CDR3 DNA: TGTGCCAGCTCACCTCCAGAGATACAAGAGACCCAGTACTTC.

V usage is TRBV7-2 and J usage is TRBJ2-2, with D tentatively TRBD1 or TRBD2 (5 bases each). Between the trimmed V and J ends, which lost 2 bases and 2 bases, there was a span of 12 bases. The CDR3 is made up of 16 amino acids. CDR1 and CDR2 (germline): SGHTA, FQGNSA. CDR3 in DNA: TGTGCCAGCAGCTTATTTGGGGGAGATAACACCGGGGAGCTGTTTTTT. It translates to CASSLFGGDNTGELFF.

This clonotype was seen only a few times. J is TRBJ1-2 and V is TRBV19; TRBD1 agrees at 9 bases. With 3 bases clipped from V and 7 bases from J, the junction kept 6 bases outside the gene matches. The CDR3 spans 14 residues. The V gene's germline CDR1 is LNHDA and CDR2 SQIVND (reference sequence). CDR3 nucleotides: TGTGCCAGTAGTATTACAGGGGGCATCCCTGGCTACACCTTC. It encodes CASSITGGIPGYTF.

This clonotype was recorded at least ten times. This chain links TRBV11-2 with TRBJ2-5; 7 bases are a match to TRBD1. Germline trimming cut 4 bases from V and 4 bases from J; bases unmatched to any gene: 12. Looked up from germline, CDR1 is SGHAT and CDR2 is FQNNGV. The length of the CDR3 is 16 residues. CDR3 residues: CASSSIPRQGAETQYF. The CDR3 nucleotides are TGTGCCAGCAGCTCCATCCCCCGACAGGGAGCAGAGACCCAGTACTTC. The whole variable domain, filled in from reference TRBV11-2 and TRBJ2-5, reads EAGVAQSPRYKIIEKRQSVAFWCNPISGHATLYWYQQILGQGPKLLIQFQNNGVVDDSQLPKDRFSAERLKGVDSTLKIQPAKLEDSAVYLCASSSIPRQGAETQYFGPGTRLLVL.

In this sample, this clonotype turned up a few times. The chain joins TRBV6-1 to TRBJ2-3, with 10 bases fitting TRBD1. V trimming: 3 bases; J trimming: 3 bases; junction bases outside the gene matches: 6. Per germline, CDR1 MNHNS and CDR2 SASEGT. The CDR3 is 16 amino acids. CDR3 nucleotide sequence: TGTGCCAGCAGTGATATGGGACAGGGGCTGACAGATACGCAGTATTTT. Encoded protein: CASSDMGQGLTDTQYF.

This rearrangement joins TRBV5-1 to TRBJ1-1; D is uncertain. Germline CDR1 reads SGHRS; CDR2 reads YFSETQ. CDR3 size: 13 residues. The V gene lost 2 bases and the J gene lost 0 bases, with 5 bases spanning the gap. In nucleotides, the CDR3 is TGCGCCAGCAGCTTCGACTTGAACACTGAAGCTTTCTTT. This sequence encodes CASSFDLNTEAFF. Drawing the rest from reference TRBV5-1 and TRBJ1-1, the complete variable domain is KAGVTQTPRYLIKTRGQQVTLSCSPISGHRSVSWYQQTPGQGLQFLFEYFSETQRNKGNFPGRFSGRQFSNSRSEMNVSTLELGDSALYLCASSFDLNTEAFFGQGTRLTVV.

This clonotype was counted only a few times. The chain is built from TRBV29-1 and TRBJ2-7; no clear D gene. Trimming stripped 4 bases from V and 0 bases from J, with 13 bases between. CDR1 SQVTM and CDR2 ANQGSEA come from the germline V gene. This CDR3 has 14 amino acids. The CDR3 reads CSVAGLRPSYEQYF. The CDR3 DNA sequence: TGCAGCGTTGCCGGGTTACGCCCCTCCTACGAGCAGTACTTC.

This clonotype was seen only a few times. This chain connects TRBV5-4 to TRBJ2-5, with 7 bases identical to TRBD1. The CDR3 is 16 residues long. J lost 2 bases, V lost 0 bases, and 7 bases had no gene match. CDR1 SGHNT and CDR2 YYREEE come from the germline V gene (reference sequence). This chain's CDR3 is CASSLAGWDSQETQYF. The CDR3, as DNA: TGTGCCAGCAGCTTGGCCGGGTGGGACAGTCAAGAGACCCAGTACTTC.

This clonotype was detected many times. This sequence joins TRBV6-6 and TRBJ1-4, with no clear D. The germline V and J ends were trimmed by 2 bases and 4 bases, with 14 bases remaining between them. This CDR3 has 16 amino acids. Germline CDR1 MNHNY, CDR2 SVGAGI (reference sequence). The CDR3 loop is CASSYAATTLNEKLFF. In nucleotides, the CDR3 is TGTGCCAGCAGTTACGCGGCGACCACACTTAATGAAAAACTGTTTTTT.

This clonotype was counted a few times. The chain couples TRBV18 to TRBJ2-1; a possible D gene is TRBD2 (6 bases). Trimming pared 3 bases from V and 0 bases from J, leaving 9 bases between. The CDR3 spans 15 residues. CDR1 and CDR2 from the germline V gene are KGHSH and LQKENI. CDR3 bases: TGTGCCAGCTCACCTGACGGGAGCTCCTACAATGAGCAGTTCTTC. Its translation is CASSPDGSSYNEQFF.

There are a few counts of this clonotype. This sequence joins TRBV7-2 and TRBJ2-1; D possibly corresponds to TRBD2 (7 bases). The CDR3 contains 13 residues. V lost 6 bases to trimming and J lost 8 bases, with 14 bases between them. The germline V gene encodes CDR1 SGHTA and CDR2 FQGNSA. In DNA form, the CDR3 reads TGTGCCAGCAGGCCCAAGGGGGGGCATGAGCAGTTCTTC. Amino acids: CASRPKGGHEQFF.

This clonotype was observed many times. The chain is built from TRBV12-3 or TRBV12-4 and TRBJ2-7; a weak D match, TRBD1 (5 bases). The V end was cut by 3 bases, the J end by 2 bases, with 17 bases between. The CDR3 length is 16 residues. CDR3: CASSFSGLPFPYEQYF. For the CDR3, the DNA is TGTGCCAGCAGTTTTTCAGGGCTACCTTTTCCCTACGAGCAGTACTTC.

This chain connects TRBV15 to TRBJ2-2; maybe TRBD1 (5 bases). Trimming left V 0 bases short and J 3 bases short, with 5 bases between. The CDR3 length is 14 residues. The germline V gene encodes CDR1 LNHNV and CDR2 YYDKDF (reference sequence). The CDR3 is CATSREQDTGELFF. CDR3 DNA sequence: TGTGCCACCAGCAGAGAACAGGACACCGGGGAGCTGTTTTTT.

The chain links TRBV6-5 to TRBJ1-2, with D perhaps matching TRBD1 (5 bases). The CDR3 consists of 15 residues. The V gene's germline CDR1 is MNHEY and CDR2 SVGAGI. The ends were cut back, 8 bases at V and 8 bases at J, with 24 bases in the middle. The CDR3 DNA sequence: TGTGCCAGCGGGCAGGGAAACAACCCTCTGAGGGGCTACACCTTC. Encoded protein: CASGQGNNPLRGYTF.

The chain joins TRBV29-1 to TRBJ1-1, with no clear D. Germline V lookup: CDR1 SQVTM, CDR2 ANQGSEA. This CDR3 region has 12 residues. V was pared by 4 bases and J by 1 base, with 7 bases between. CDR3 region: CSVVRTNTEAFF. For the CDR3, the DNA is TGCAGCGTTGTGCGGACGAACACTGAAGCTTTCTTT. Looking up the rest from reference TRBV29-1 and TRBJ1-1 gives the full variable domain: SAVISQKPSRDICQRGTSLTIQCQVDSQVTMMFWYRQQPGQSLTLIATANQGSEATYESGFVIDKFPISRPNLTFSTLTVSNMSPEDSSIYLCSVVRTNTEAFFGQGTRLTVV.

The chain is built from TRBV18 and TRBJ1-1; no definite D call. Trimming removed 2 bases from V and 10 bases from J, with 20 bases in between. The CDR3 contains 15 residues. The germline CDR1 and CDR2 sequences are KGHSH and LQKENI. Written as DNA, the CDR3 is TGTGCCAGCTCACCAGAACAGTCACATCCCCTAGGAGCTTTCTTT. This codes for CASSPEQSHPLGAFF.